The entry below gives a single TCR beta chain sequence along with its context. Its antigen is currently unknown. Preparing the TCRbeta library involved the use of unique molecular identifiers. TCRdb used MiXCR to reprocess the PCR reads, holding one entry per CDR3 protein. The sample holds around 580,000 distinct CDR3 sequences; roughly 23% are singletons and the top ten take less than 15%. V was clipped by 6 bases and J by 3 bases, with 15 bases between them. This CDR3 has 16 residues. CDR1 is MNHNS and CDR2 is SASEGT in the germline V gene. This sample stems from a study of T-cell reconstitution after alpha-beta-depleted transplantation in children. Study-level points and caveats: The origin of alpha-beta T cells about two months after transplant was reportedly several hundred expanded graft clones. One year post-transplant, T-cell counts and diversity were largely derived from T cells produced anew.

This specimen consisted of PBMCs, mostly from graft donor cells, obtained 360 days after TCRalphabeta/CD19-depleted stem cell transplant. The chain carries TRBV6-1 and TRBJ1-6; a weak D match, TRBD1 (5 bases). The receptor comes from a boy younger than two who had a stem cell transplant for acute myeloid leukemia, so the T cells may come from the graft donor. CDR3 region: CASSTGLRYYNSPLHF. For the CDR3, the DNA is TGTGCCAGCAGCACGGGACTTCGGTACTATAATTCACCCCTCCACTTT.